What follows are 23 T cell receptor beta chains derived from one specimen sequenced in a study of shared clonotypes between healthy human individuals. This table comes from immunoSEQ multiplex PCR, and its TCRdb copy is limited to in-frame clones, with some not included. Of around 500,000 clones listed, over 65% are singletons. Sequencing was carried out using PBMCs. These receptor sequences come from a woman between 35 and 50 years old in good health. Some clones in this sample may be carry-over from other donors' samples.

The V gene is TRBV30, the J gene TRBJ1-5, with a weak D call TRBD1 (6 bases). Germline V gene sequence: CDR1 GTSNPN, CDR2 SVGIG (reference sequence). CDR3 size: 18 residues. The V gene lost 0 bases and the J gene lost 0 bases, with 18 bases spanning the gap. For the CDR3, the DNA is TGTGCCTGGAGTGTTCGGAGGGGGGTTGGATTTAGCAATCAGCCCCAGCATTTT. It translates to CAWSVRRGVGFSNQPQHF.

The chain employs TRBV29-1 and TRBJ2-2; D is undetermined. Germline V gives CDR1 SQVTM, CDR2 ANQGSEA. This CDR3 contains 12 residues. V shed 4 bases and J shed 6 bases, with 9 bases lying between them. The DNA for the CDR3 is TGCAGCGTTGTGAGAAGCGCCGGGGAGCTGTTTTTT. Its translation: CSVVRSAGELFF.

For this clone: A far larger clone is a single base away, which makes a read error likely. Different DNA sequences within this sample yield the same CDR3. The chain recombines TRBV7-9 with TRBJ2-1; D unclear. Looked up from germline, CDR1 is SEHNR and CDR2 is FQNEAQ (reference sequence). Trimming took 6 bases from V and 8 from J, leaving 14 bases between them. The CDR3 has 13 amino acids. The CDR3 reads CASSPPVEDEQFF. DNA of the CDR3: TGTGCCAGCAGTCCACCAGTAGAGGATGAGCAGTTCTTC.

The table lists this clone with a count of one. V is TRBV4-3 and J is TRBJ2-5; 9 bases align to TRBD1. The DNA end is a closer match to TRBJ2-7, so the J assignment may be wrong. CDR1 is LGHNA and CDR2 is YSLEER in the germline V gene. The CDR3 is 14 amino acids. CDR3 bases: TGCGCCAGCAGCCAGGGACAGGGCTCCTACGAGCAGTACTTC. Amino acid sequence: CASSQGQGSYEQYF.

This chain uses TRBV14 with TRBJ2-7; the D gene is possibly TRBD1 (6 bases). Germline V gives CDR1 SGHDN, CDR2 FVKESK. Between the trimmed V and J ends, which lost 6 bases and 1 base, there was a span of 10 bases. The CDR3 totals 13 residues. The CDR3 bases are TGTGCCAGCAGATTCACAGGGTCCTACGAGCAGTACTTC. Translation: CASRFTGSYEQYF. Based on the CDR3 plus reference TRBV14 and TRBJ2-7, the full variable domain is EAGVTQFPSHSVIEKGQTVTLRCDPISGHDNLYWYRRVMGKEIKFLLHFVKESKQDESGMPNNRFLAERTGGTYSTLKVQPAELEDSGVYFCASRFTGSYEQYFGPGTRLTVT.

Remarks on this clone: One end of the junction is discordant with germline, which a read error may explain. The CDR3 protein is CACSTQGARIEQYF. CDR3 coding DNA: TGTGCCTGCAGCACACAGGGGGCGCGAATCGAGCAGTACTTC. The genes are TRBV7-4 and TRBJ2-5; 9 nucleotides agree with TRBD1. The DNA end favors TRBJ2-7, so the J call may be wrong. This CDR3 has 14 amino acids. Germline V lookup: CDR1 SGHVT, CDR2 SQSDAQ.

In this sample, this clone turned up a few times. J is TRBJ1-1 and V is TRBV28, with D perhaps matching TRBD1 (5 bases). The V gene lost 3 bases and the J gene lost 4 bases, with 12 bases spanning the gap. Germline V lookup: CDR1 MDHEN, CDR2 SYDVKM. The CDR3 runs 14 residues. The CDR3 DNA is TGTGCCAGCAGTTTGCCTGCGGGGGGCACTGAAGCTTTCTTT. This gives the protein CASSLPAGGTEAFF.

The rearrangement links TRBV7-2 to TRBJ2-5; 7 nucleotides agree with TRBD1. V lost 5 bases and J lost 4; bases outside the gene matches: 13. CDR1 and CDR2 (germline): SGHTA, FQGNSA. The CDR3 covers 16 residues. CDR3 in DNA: TGTGCCAGCAGCGCCGACCCGACAGGGATTACAGAGACCCAGTACTTC. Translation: CASSADPTGITETQYF. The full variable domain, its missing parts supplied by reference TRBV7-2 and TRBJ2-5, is GAGVSQSPSNKVTEKGKDVELRCDPISGHTALYWYRQSLGQGLEFLIYFQGNSAPDKSGLPSDRFSAERTGGSVSTLTIQRTQQEDSAVYLCASSADPTGITETQYFGPGTRLLVL.

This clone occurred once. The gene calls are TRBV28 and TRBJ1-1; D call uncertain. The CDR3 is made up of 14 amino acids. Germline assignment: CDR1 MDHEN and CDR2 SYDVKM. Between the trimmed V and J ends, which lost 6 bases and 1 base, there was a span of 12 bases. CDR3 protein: CASSSFGKNTEAFF. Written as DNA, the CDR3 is TGTGCCAGCAGCTCATTTGGGAAGAACACTGAAGCTTTCTTT.

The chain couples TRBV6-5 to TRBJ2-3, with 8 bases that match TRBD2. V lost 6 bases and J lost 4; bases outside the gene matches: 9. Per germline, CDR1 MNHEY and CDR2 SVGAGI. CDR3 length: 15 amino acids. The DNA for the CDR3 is TGTGCCAGCAGCCCCTCGCGCGGGAGGTCAGATACGCAGTATTTT. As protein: CASSPSRGRSDTQYF.

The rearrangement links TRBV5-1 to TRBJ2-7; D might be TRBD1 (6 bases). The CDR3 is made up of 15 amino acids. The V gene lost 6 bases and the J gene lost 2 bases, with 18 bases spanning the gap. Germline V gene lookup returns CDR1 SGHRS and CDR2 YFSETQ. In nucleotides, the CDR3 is TGCGCCAGCACCCAAAGTATACAGGGACCCTACGAGCAGTACTTC. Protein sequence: CASTQSIQGPYEQYF.

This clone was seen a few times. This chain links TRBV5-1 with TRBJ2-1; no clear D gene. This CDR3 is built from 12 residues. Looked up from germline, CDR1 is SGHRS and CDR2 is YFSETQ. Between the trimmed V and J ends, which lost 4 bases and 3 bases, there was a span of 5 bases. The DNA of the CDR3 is TGCGCCAGCAGCCATAACTACAATGAGCAGTTCTTC. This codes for CASSHNYNEQFF.

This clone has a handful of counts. CDR3: CASSRGGRYPYEQYF. CDR3 sequence (DNA): TGTGCCAGTAGTAGGGGCGGGAGGTACCCCTACGAGCAGTACTTC. The chain couples TRBV19 to TRBJ2-7, with 8 bases identical to TRBD2. This CDR3 has 15 residues. Germline lookup yields CDR1 LNHDA and CDR2 SQIVND (reference sequence). V dropped 4 bases and J dropped 2; count of bases not matched to a gene: 7.

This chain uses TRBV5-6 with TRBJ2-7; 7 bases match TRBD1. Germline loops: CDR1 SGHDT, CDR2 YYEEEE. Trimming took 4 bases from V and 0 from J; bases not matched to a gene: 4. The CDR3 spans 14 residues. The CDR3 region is CASSVWDSSYEQYF. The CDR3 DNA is TGTGCCAGCAGCGTTTGGGACAGCTCCTACGAGCAGTACTTC.

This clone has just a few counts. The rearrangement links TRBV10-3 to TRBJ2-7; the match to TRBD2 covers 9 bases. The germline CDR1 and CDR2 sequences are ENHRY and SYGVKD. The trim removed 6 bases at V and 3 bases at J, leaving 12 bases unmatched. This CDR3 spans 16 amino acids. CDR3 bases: TGTGCCATCAGGGTCCTTGGGACTAGCACCGGCTACGAGCAGTACTTC. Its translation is CAIRVLGTSTGYEQYF.

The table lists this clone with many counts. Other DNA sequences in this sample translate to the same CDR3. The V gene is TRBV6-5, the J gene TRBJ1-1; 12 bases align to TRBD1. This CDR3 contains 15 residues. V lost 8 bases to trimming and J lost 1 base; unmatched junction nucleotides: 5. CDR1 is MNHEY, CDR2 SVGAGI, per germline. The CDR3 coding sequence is TGTGCCAGCCGGGACAGGGGGCGAGGGAACACTGAAGCTTTCTTT. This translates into CASRDRGRGNTEAFF.

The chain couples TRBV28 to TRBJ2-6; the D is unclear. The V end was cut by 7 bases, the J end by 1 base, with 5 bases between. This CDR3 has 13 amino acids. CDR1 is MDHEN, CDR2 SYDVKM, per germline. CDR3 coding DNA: TGTGCCAGCATGGTGTCTGGGGCCAACGTCCTGACTTTC. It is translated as CASMVSGANVLTF.

As DNA, the CDR3 is TGTGCCAGCGACCGGATAACTCAGGGGATAGGCGGTGGCTACACCTTC. Amino acid sequence: CASDRITQGIGGGYTF. The genes are TRBV9 and TRBJ1-2; TRBD1 might be the D (6 bases). Germline V CDR1 and CDR2: SGDLS, YYNGEE. Trimming took 7 bases from V and 7 from J, leaving 26 bases between them. CDR3 length equals 16 residues.

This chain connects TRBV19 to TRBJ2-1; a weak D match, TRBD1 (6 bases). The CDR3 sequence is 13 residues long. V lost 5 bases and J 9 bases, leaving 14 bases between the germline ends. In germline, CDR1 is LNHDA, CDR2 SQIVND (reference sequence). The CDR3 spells CASSQGPEVEQFF. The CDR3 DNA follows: TGTGCCAGTAGTCAGGGGCCGGAGGTTGAGCAGTTCTTC. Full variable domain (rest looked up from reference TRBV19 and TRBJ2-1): DGGITQSPKYLFRKEGQNVTLSCEQNLNHDAMYWYRQDPGQGLRLIYYSQIVNDFQKGDIAEGYSVSREKKESFPLTVTSAQKNPTAFYLCASSQGPEVEQFFGPGTRLTVL.

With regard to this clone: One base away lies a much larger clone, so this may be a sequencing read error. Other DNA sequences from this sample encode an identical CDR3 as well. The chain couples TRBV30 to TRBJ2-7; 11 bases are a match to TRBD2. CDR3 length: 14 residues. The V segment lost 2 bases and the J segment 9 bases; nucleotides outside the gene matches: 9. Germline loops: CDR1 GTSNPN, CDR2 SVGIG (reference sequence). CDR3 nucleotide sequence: TGTGCCTGGAGTAGAGAAACTAGCGGGAGCGGGCAGTACTTC. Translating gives CAWSRETSGSGQYF.

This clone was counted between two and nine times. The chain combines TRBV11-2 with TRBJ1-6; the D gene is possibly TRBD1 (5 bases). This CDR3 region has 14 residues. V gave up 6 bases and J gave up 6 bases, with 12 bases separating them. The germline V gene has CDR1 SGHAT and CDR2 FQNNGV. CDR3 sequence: CASRTGPTNSPLHF. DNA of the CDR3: TGTGCCAGCAGGACGGGGCCTACTAATTCACCCCTCCACTTT.

DNA of the CDR3: TGTGCCAGTAGTATAGGGCTAGCGGGAGTCTATACGCAGTATTTT. It yields the protein CASSIGLAGVYTQYF. The genes are TRBV19 and TRBJ2-3, with 10 bases matching TRBD2. There are 15 residues in the CDR3. V lost 1 base, J lost 7 bases, and 5 bases stayed unmatched. Per germline, CDR1 LNHDA and CDR2 SQIVND (reference sequence).

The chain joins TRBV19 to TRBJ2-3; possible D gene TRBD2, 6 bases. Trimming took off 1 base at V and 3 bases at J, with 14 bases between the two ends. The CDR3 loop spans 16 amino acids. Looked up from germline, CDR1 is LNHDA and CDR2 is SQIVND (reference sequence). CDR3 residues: CASSIASATLTDTQYF. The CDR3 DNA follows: TGTGCCAGTAGTATAGCTAGCGCTACTCTTACAGATACGCAGTATTTT. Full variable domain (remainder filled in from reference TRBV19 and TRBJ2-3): DGGITQSPKYLFRKEGQNVTLSCEQNLNHDAMYWYRQDPGQGLRLIYYSQIVNDFQKGDIAEGYSVSREKKESFPLTVTSAQKNPTAFYLCASSIASATLTDTQYFGPGTRLTVL.